This is a list of T cell receptor beta chains from one sample in a study of blood T cell repertoires in COVID-19. Clones were sequenced by immunoSEQ multiplex PCR, and TCRdb holds only the in-frame ones, with some missing. The sample records over 100,000 clones, 70% to 90% being singletons. Sequenced input: peripheral blood. The origin of the receptors is a man aged 40-49 years with acute or convalescent COVID-19. Each CDR3 is given with its conserved first and last residue. The D gene is left open where the match is weak. Only some rows state a clone size, as once, few, many or a class for expanded clones.

V	D	size	J	DNA	CDR3
TRBV7-9	TRBD1	NA	TRBJ1-2	TGTGCCAGCAGCCCCGAGACAGGGGAGGATGGCTACACCTTC	CASSPETGEDGYTF
TRBV3-1/TRBV3-2	NA	NA	TRBJ1-3	TGTGCCAGCAGCCCCTTTCTCGAGGACTCTGGAAACACCATATATTTT	CASSPFLEDSGNTIYF
TRBV19	NA	few	TRBJ1-6	TGTGCCAGTAGTATGCGGGGGATGCCCTATAATTCACCCCTCCACTTT	CASSMRGMPYNSPLHF
TRBV7-2	NA	NA	TRBJ1-2	TGTGCCAGCAGTCAATTGAGGGTTGACGGCTACACCTTC	CASSQLRVDGYTF
TRBV3-1/TRBV3-2	TRBD1	few	TRBJ1-2	TGTGCCAGCGCGCGACAGGGCAACAACTATGGCTACACCTTC	CASARQGNNYGYTF
TRBV29-1	NA	NA	TRBJ1-2	TGCAGCGTTGAAGAAGGAGGGACGAGGAGAAGGGGCTACACCTTC	CSVEEGGTRRRGYTF
TRBV5-1	NA	once	TRBJ2-3	TGCGCCAGCAGCGGGTGGCCCAGGGGCACAGATACGCAGTATTTT	CASSGWPRGTDTQYF
TRBV12-3/TRBV12-4	TRBD1	NA	TRBJ1-5	TGTGCCAGCAGTTCAGACAGGGGCCAGCCCCAGCATTTT	CASSSDRGQPQHF
TRBV28	TRBD2	NA	TRBJ2-7	TGTGCCAGCAGGTTCGGCGGGAGGTACGAGCAGTACTTC	CASRFGGRYEQYF
TRBV2	TRBD2	NA	TRBJ2-7	TGTGCCAGTCTCATTATAGCGGGAGGTGGCGAGCAGTACTTC	CASLIIAGGGEQYF
TRBV5-1	TRBD2	NA	TRBJ2-1	TGCGCCAGCAGCCTTTCAAGACTAGCGGCAGAATACAATGAGCAGTTCTTC	CASSLSRLAAEYNEQFF
TRBV6-2/TRBV6-3	TRBD1	NA	TRBJ1-6	TGTGCCAGCAGTTACCCCTGGACAGGGGGCAATAATTCACCCCTCCACTTT	CASSYPWTGGNNSPLHF
TRBV15	TRBD1	once	TRBJ1-4	TGTGCCACCAGCAGACAGGGACAGGGTTTCGAAAAACTGTTTTTT	CATSRQGQGFEKLFF
TRBV29-1	NA	NA	TRBJ1-2	TGCAGCGTTGAAGATGGGGGTTTTGCGACAGGTGGCTACACCTTC	CSVEDGGFATGGYTF
TRBV19	TRBD1	NA	TRBJ1-2	TGTGCCAGTAGTTATTACGGGGGACAGAGGACGAGTGGCTACACCTTC	CASSYYGGQRTSGYTF
TRBV9	TRBD1	NA	TRBJ2-7	TGTGCCAGCAGCGCGGACAGGAGCTCCTACGAGCAGTACTTC	CASSADRSSYEQYF
TRBV5-6	TRBD1	NA	TRBJ1-3	TGTGCCAGCAGCTTGCCTCCGGGACAGGGGAGGACCATATATTTT	CASSLPPGQGRTIYF
TRBV7-2	TRBD1	NA	TRBJ1-4	TGTGCCAGCAGCATAGGGACAGGTTCAAATGAAAAACTGTTTTTT	CASSIGTGSNEKLFF